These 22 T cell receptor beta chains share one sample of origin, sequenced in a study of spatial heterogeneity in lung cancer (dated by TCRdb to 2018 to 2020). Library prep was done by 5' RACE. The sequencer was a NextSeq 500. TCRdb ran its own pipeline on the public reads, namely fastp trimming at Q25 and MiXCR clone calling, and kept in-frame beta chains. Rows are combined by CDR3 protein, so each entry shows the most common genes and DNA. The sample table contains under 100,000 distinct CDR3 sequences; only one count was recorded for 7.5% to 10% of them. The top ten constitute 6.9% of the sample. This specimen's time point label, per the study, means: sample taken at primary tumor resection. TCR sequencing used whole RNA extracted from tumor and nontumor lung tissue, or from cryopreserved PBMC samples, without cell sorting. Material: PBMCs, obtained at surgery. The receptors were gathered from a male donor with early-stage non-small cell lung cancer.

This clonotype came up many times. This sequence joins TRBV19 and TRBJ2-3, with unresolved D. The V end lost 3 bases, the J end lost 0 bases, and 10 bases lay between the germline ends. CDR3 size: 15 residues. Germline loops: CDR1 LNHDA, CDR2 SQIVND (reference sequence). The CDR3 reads CASSMVTPSTDTQYF. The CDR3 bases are TGTGCCAGTAGTATGGTTACCCCTAGCACAGATACGCAGTATTTT.

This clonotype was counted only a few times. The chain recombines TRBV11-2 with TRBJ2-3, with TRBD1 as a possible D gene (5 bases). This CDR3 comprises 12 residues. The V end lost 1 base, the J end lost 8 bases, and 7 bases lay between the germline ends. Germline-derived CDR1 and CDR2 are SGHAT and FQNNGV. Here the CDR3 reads CASSLGQGTQYF. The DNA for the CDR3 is TGTGCCAGCAGCTTAGGCCAGGGTACGCAGTATTTT.

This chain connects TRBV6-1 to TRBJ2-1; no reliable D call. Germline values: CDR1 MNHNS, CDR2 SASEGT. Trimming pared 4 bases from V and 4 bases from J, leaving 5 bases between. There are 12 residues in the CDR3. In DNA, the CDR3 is TGTGCCAGCAGTGTAAGTTACAATGAGCAGTTCTTC. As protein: CASSVSYNEQFF.

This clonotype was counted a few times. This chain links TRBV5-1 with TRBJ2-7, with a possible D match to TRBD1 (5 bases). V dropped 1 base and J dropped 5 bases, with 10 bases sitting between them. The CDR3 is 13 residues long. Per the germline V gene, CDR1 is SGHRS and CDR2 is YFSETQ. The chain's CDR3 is CASSLQGSNEQYF. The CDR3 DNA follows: TGCGCCAGCAGCTTGCAGGGTAGCAACGAGCAGTACTTC.

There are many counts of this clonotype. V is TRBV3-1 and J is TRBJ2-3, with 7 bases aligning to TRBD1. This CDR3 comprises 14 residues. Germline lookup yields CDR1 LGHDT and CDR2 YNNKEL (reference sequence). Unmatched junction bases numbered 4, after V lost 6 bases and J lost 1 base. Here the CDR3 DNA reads TGTGCCAGCAGTCTCACAGGGGGCACAGATACGCAGTATTTT. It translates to CASSLTGGTDTQYF.

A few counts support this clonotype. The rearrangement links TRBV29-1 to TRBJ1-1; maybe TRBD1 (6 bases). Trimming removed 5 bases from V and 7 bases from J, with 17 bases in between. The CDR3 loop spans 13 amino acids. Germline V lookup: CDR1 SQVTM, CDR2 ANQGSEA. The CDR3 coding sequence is TGCAGCGTTTTTTCAGGAGGGGGAGGTGAAGCTTTCTTT. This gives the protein CSVFSGGGGEAFF.

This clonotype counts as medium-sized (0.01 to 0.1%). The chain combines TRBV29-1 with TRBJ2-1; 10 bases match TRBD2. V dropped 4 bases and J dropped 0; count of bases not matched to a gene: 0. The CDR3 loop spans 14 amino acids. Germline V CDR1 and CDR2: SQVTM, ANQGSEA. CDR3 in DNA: TGCAGCGTTGCTAGCGGGGGCTCCTACAATGAGCAGTTCTTC. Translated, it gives CSVASGGSYNEQFF.

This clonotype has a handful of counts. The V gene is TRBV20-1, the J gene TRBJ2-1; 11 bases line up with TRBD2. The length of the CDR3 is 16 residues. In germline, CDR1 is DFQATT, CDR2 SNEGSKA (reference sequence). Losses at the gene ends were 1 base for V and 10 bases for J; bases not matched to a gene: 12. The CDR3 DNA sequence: TGCAGTGCTAGAGGACGGACTACCGGGACTAGCGGCGAGCAGTTCTTC. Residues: CSARGRTTGTSGEQFF.

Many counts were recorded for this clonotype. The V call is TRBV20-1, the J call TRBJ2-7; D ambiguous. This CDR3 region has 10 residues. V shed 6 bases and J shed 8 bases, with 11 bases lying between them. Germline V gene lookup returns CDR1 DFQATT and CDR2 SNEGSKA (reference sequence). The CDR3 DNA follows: TGCAGTGCCCACGATACGAAGCAGTACTTC. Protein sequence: CSAHDTKQYF.

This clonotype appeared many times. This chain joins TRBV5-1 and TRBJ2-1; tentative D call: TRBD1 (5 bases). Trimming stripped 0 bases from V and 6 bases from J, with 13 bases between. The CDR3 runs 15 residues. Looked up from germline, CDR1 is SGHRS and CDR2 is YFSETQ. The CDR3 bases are TGCGCCAGCAGCTTGGAAGGGGCATGGATCAATGAGCAGTTCTTC. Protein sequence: CASSLEGAWINEQFF.

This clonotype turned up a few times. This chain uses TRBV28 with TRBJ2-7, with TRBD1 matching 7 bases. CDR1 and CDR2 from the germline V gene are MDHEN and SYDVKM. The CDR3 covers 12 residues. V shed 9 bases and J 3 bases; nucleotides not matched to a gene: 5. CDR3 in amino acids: CASGTAYYEQYF. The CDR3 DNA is TGTGCCAGTGGGACAGCCTACTACGAGCAGTACTTC.

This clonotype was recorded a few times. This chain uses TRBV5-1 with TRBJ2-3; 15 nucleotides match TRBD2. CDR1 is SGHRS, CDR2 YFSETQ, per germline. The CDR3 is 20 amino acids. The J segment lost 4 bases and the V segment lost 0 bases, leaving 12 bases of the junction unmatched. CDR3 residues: CASSLAAGLAGGTLPDTQYF. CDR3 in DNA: TGCGCCAGCAGCTTGGCCGCGGGACTAGCGGGAGGAACCCTCCCAGATACGCAGTATTTT.

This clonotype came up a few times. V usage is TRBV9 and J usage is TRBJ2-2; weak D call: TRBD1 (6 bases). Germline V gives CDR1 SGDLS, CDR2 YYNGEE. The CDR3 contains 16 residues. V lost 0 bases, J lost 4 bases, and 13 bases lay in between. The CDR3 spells CASSVEIAGATGELFF. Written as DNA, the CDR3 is TGTGCCAGCAGCGTAGAAATAGCAGGGGCCACCGGGGAGCTGTTTTTT.

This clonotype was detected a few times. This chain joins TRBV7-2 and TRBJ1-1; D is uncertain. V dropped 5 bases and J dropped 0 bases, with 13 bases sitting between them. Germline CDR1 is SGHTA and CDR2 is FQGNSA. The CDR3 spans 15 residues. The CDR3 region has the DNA TGTGCCAGCAGCCTTCGGGGTCTCTTGAACACTGAAGCTTTCTTT. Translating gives CASSLRGLLNTEAFF. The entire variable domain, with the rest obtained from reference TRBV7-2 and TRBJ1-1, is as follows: GAGVSQSPSNKVTEKGKDVELRCDPISGHTALYWYRQSLGQGLEFLIYFQGNSAPDKSGLPSDRFSAERTGGSVSTLTIQRTQQEDSAVYLCASSLRGLLNTEAFFGQGTRLTVV.

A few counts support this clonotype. CDR3 loop: CASSLSGPGEQYF. CDR3 sequence (DNA): TGTGCCAGCAGTCTTAGTGGCCCTGGGGAGCAGTACTTC. The chain couples TRBV12-3 or TRBV12-4 to TRBJ2-7; unclear D gene. CDR3 length: 13 residues. Trimming stripped 5 bases from V and 7 bases from J, with 15 bases between.

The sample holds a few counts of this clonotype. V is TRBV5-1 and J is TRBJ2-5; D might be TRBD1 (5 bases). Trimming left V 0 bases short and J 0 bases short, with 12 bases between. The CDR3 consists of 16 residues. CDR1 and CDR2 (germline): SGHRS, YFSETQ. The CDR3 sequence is CASSLATKGDQETQYF. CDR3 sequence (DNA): TGCGCCAGCAGCTTGGCCACGAAAGGGGACCAAGAGACCCAGTACTTC.

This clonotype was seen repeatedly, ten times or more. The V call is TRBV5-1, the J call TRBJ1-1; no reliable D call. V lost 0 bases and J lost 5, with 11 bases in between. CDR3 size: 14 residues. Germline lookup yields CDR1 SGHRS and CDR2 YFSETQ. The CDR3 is CASSLALEATEAFF. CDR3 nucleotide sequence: TGCGCCAGCAGCTTGGCGCTGGAGGCGACTGAAGCTTTCTTT.

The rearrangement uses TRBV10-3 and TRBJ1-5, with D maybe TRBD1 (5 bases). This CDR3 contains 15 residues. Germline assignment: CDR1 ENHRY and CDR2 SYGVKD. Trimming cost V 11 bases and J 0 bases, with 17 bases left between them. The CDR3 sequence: CADNRGRNSNQPQHF. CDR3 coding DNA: TGTGCCGACAACCGGGGCCGAAATAGCAATCAGCCCCAGCATTTT.

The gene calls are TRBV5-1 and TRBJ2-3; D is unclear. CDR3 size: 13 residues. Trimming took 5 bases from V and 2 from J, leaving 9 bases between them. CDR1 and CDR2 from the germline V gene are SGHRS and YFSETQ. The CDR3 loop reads CASSGVSTDTQYF. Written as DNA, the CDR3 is TGCGCCAGCAGTGGGGTTTCCACAGATACGCAGTATTTT.

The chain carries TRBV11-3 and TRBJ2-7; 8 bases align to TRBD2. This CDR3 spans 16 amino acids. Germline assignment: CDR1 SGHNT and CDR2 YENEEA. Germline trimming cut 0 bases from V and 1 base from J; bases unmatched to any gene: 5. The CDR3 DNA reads TGTGCCAGCAGCTTAGAGCGGGGGGCCCTATCCTACGAGCAGTACTTC. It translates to CASSLERGALSYEQYF.

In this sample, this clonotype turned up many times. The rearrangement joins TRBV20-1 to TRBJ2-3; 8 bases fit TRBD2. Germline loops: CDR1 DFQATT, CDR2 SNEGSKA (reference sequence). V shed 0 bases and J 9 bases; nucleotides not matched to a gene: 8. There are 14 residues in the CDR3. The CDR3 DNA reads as TGCAGTGCTAGAGAGGCGCGGGAGGCCCAAACGCAGTATTTT. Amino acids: CSAREAREAQTQYF.

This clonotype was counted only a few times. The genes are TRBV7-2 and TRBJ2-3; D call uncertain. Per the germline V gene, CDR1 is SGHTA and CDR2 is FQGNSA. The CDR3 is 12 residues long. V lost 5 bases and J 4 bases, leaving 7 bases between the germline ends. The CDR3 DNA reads TGTGCCAGCAGCCGGACCCCAGATACGCAGTATTTT. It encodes CASSRTPDTQYF.